The 18 T cell receptor beta chains given below trace back to one sample, sequenced in a study of CD8 T cells in Susac syndrome. After extraction with the RNeasy kit, roughly 0.5 to 1 ug of the RNA was reverse transcribed using random hexamers. TCRdb analysed the immunoSEQ multiplex PCR reads with MiXCR anew, one entry per CDR3 protein. Among 150,000 or so distinct CDR3 sequences listed, nearly 97% were seen once. The source material was CD8+ T cells from PBMCs. The receptors here all came from a human donor with multiple sclerosis.

J is TRBJ1-2 and V is TRBV30; TRBD1 might be the D (6 bases). Trimming took 1 base from V and 1 from J, leaving 7 bases between them. Germline values: CDR1 GTSNPN, CDR2 SVGIG (reference sequence). The length of the CDR3 is 13 residues. For the CDR3, the DNA is TGTGCCTGGAGTGCAGGGGTTAACTATGGCTACACCTTC. It encodes CAWSAGVNYGYTF. Drawing the rest from reference TRBV30 and TRBJ1-2, the complete variable domain is SQTIHQWPATLVQPVGSPLSLECTVEGTSNPNLYWYRQAAGRGLQLLFYSVGIGQISSEVPQNLSASRPQDRQFILSSKKLLLSDSGFYLCAWSAGVNYGYTFGSGTRLTVV.

CDR3 nucleotide sequence: TGCAGTGCTAGAGTTCACCGGGAGCTGTTTTTT. As protein: CSARVHRELFF. The chain carries TRBV20-1 and TRBJ2-2, with unresolved D. The CDR3 extends over 11 amino acids. Germline V CDR1 and CDR2: DFQATT, SNEGSKA (reference sequence). V shed 1 base and J shed 9 bases, with 6 bases lying between them.

The chain uses TRBV7-9 and TRBJ1-2; D is ambiguous. Germline-derived CDR1 and CDR2 are SEHNR and FQNEAQ (reference sequence). Trimming took 8 bases from V and 8 from J, leaving 12 bases between them. The CDR3 contains 11 residues. CDR3 bases: TGTGCCAGCGGAGAGGATAGGGGCTACACCTTC. Translation gives CASGEDRGYTF.

The gene calls are TRBV18 and TRBJ1-6, with 11 bases fitting TRBD1. The CDR3 has 15 amino acids. Per germline, CDR1 KGHSH and CDR2 LQKENI. The ends lost 6 bases at V and 7 bases at J; junction bases unmatched: 5. The CDR3 loop is CASSPGTGGNSPLHF. DNA for the CDR3: TGTGCCAGCTCGCCCGGGACAGGGGGGAATTCACCCCTCCACTTT. Full variable domain (missing parts from reference TRBV18 and TRBJ1-6): NAGVMQNPRHLVRRRGQEARLRCSPMKGHSHVYWYRQLPEEGLKFMVYLQKENIIDESGMPKERFSAEFPKEGPSILRIQQVVRGDSAAYFCASSPGTGGNSPLHFGNGTRLTVT.

A word on this clonotype: The junction shows a germline mismatch at one end, possibly a read error. The chain links TRBV7-7 to TRBJ2-1; the match to TRBD2 covers 9 bases. The length of the CDR3 is 19 residues. Germline CDR1 is SSHAT and CDR2 is FNYEAQ (reference sequence). This CDR3 reads CASSLALSGGRHLRDEQFF. CDR3 bases: TGTGCTAGCAGCTTAGCGCTCAGCGGGGGGAGACACCTTCGGGATGAGCAGTTCTTC.

The chain carries TRBV6-5 and TRBJ1-1; weak D call: TRBD1 (5 bases). Germline-derived CDR1 and CDR2 are MNHEY and SVGAGI. The CDR3 is 15 amino acids. V lost 7 bases, J lost 0 bases, and 15 bases lay in between. This CDR3 reads CASNRGLSLNTEAFF. In DNA, the CDR3 is TGTGCCAGCAACCGGGGACTCTCGCTGAACACTGAAGCTTTCTTT.

The chain has TRBV30 and TRBJ1-2; the match to TRBD1 covers 7 bases. V lost 2 bases, J lost 5 bases, and 8 bases stayed unmatched. The CDR3 runs 14 residues. CDR1 and CDR2 (germline): GTSNPN, SVGIG (reference sequence). The CDR3 region is CAWSRLRDSYGYTF. The CDR3 DNA is TGTGCCTGGAGTCGACTCCGGGACAGTTATGGCTACACCTTC. Full variable domain (rest looked up from reference TRBV30 and TRBJ1-2): SQTIHQWPATLVQPVGSPLSLECTVEGTSNPNLYWYRQAAGRGLQLLFYSVGIGQISSEVPQNLSASRPQDRQFILSSKKLLLSDSGFYLCAWSRLRDSYGYTFGSGTRLTVV.

The rearrangement uses TRBV29-1 and TRBJ2-5, with 12 bases fitting TRBD2. Germline V gene lookup returns CDR1 SQVTM and CDR2 ANQGSEA. The CDR3 covers 16 residues. V lost 4 bases to trimming and J lost 1 base; unmatched junction nucleotides: 7. CDR3 amino acids: CSVVPSGGGTQETQYF. CDR3 coding DNA: TGCAGCGTTGTGCCTAGCGGGGGGGGGACCCAAGAGACCCAGTACTTC.

V usage is TRBV12-3 or TRBV12-4 and J usage is TRBJ1-5; D not certain. V lost 5 bases, J lost 2 bases, and 16 bases lay in between. This CDR3 contains 16 residues. The CDR3 region is CASSPSAYEGNQPQHF. The CDR3 nucleotides are TGTGCCAGCAGTCCCTCGGCCTATGAGGGCAATCAGCCCCAGCATTTT.

This clonotype showed up just once. The gene calls are TRBV5-1 and TRBJ2-6; maybe TRBD1 (6 bases). Germline CDR1 and CDR2: SGHRS and YFSETQ. V shed 3 bases and J shed 2 bases, with 9 bases lying between them. The CDR3 is made up of 15 amino acids. CDR3 amino acids: CASSSSGAGANVLTF. The CDR3 nucleotides read TGCGCCAGCAGCTCCTCAGGGGCTGGGGCCAACGTCCTGACTTTC.

In its sample, this clonotype was seen once. The rearrangement links TRBV7-8 to TRBJ1-5; 7 positions match TRBD1. CDR3 length: 14 amino acids. Trimming at V came to 2 bases and at J to 7 bases, leaving 5 bases not matched to a gene. The germline gives CDR1 SGHVS, CDR2 FQNEAQ. The CDR3 loop reads CASSLLWTGQPQHF. CDR3 DNA: TGTGCCAGCAGCTTACTTTGGACAGGACAGCCCCAGCATTTT. Combining the CDR3 with reference TRBV7-8 and TRBJ1-5 gives the whole variable domain GAGVSQSPRYKVAKRGQDVALRCDPISGHVSLFWYQQALGQGPEFLTYFQNEAQLDKSGLPSDRFFAERPEGSVSTLKIQRTQQEDSAVYLCASSLLWTGQPQHFGDGTRLSIL.

The J gene is TRBJ2-2, the V gene TRBV9, with D unclear. The CDR3 extends over 13 amino acids. Trimming shortened V by 6 bases and J by 7 bases, and 13 bases separated the two germline ends. The germline V gene has CDR1 SGDLS and CDR2 YYNGEE. The CDR3 spells CASTGFDFGELFF. CDR3 nucleotides: TGTGCCAGCACGGGTTTCGATTTCGGGGAGCTGTTTTTT.

The chain joins TRBV6-6 to TRBJ2-5; possibly TRBD2 for D (6 bases). This CDR3 has 13 amino acids. Germline V CDR1 and CDR2: MNHNY, SVGAGI (reference sequence). With 8 bases removed from V and 5 bases from J, the gap between germline ends came to 15 bases. The chain's CDR3 is CASPLGGLETQYF. CDR3 nucleotides: TGTGCCAGCCCCCTAGGAGGGCTGGAGACCCAGTACTTC.

The gene calls are TRBV3-1 and TRBJ1-1; 10 nucleotides align to TRBD1. J gave up 0 bases and V 3 bases, and 10 bases lay outside the gene matches. From germline, CDR1 is LGHDT and CDR2 YNNKEL (reference sequence). The CDR3 runs 18 residues. CDR3 in amino acids: CASSQTPGTGDLNTEAFF. DNA for the CDR3: TGTGCCAGCAGCCAGACCCCCGGGACAGGGGACCTGAACACTGAAGCTTTCTTT.

Only one count was recorded for this clonotype. This sequence joins TRBV3-1 and TRBJ1-2; D not certain. Deletions cut 1 base from V and 5 bases from J, with 11 bases between. The CDR3 runs to 14 residues. Germline CDR1 reads LGHDT; CDR2 reads YNNKEL (reference sequence). CDR3 sequence (DNA): TGTGCCAGCAGCCAAGGGACGGAGGGTTATGGCTACACCTTC. Translation gives CASSQGTEGYGYTF.

The chain has TRBV13 and TRBJ2-1, with TRBD1 matching over 8 bases. Looked up from germline, CDR1 is PRHDT and CDR2 is FYEKMQ (reference sequence). CDR3 size: 13 residues. Trimming cost V 9 bases and J 7 bases; bases outside gene matches: 8. CDR3 coding DNA: TGTGCCAGTGGACAGGGAATGGGGAATGAGCAGTTCTTC. This gives the protein CASGQGMGNEQFF. The whole variable domain, filled in from reference TRBV13 and TRBJ2-1, reads AAGVIQSPRHLIKEKRETATLKCYPIPRHDTVYWYQQGPGQDPQFLISFYEKMQSDKGSIPDRFSAQQFSDYHSELNMSSLELGDSALYFCASGQGMGNEQFFGPGTRLTVL.

V usage is TRBV15 and J usage is TRBJ1-4; D gene uncertain. V lost 1 base to trimming and J lost 0 bases, with 6 bases between them. Germline V gives CDR1 LNHNV, CDR2 YYDKDF (reference sequence). CDR3 length: 15 residues. CDR3 in amino acids: CATSRVMATNEKLFF. The CDR3 DNA reads TGTGCCACCAGCAGAGTGATGGCAACTAATGAAAAACTGTTTTTT.

The J gene is TRBJ2-7, the V gene TRBV9; D might be TRBD2 (7 bases). The CDR3 is 14 residues long. V was trimmed by 4 bases and J by 5 bases, leaving 16 bases between them. Germline assignment: CDR1 SGDLS and CDR2 YYNGEE. The CDR3 loop reads CASSSKDGGHEQYF. CDR3 DNA sequence: TGTGCCAGCAGCTCAAAAGACGGGGGGCACGAGCAGTACTTC.